This T cell receptor (beta chain) was recovered during a study of OX40 agonist ivuxolimab in advanced cancers. Findings of the study overall: The study did not work out the antigen specificity of the expanded peripheral T cells.

This table comes from immunoSEQ multiplex PCR, and its TCRdb copy is limited to in-frame clones, with some not included. The sample comprises 25,000 to 30,000 clones, 83% of which are singletons, and 12% rests with the top ten. This clone was seen once. Its antigen is not identified. CDR1 and CDR2 (germline): SGHRS, YFSETQ. Trimming took off 2 bases at V and 2 bases at J, with 7 bases between the two ends. The CDR3 is 14 amino acids. The chain couples TRBV5-1 to TRBJ2-2; D is perhaps TRBD1 (5 bases). The clonotype was recovered from an adult with an advanced solid tumor such as melanoma, head and neck, liver or kidney cancer. This specimen was CD4+ or CD8+ T cells sorted from blood, taken in a trial of the OX40 agonist ivuxolimab. CDR3 amino acids: CASSFDSNTGELFF. CDR3 DNA: TGCGCCAGCAGCTTCGACAGTAACACCGGGGAGCTGTTTTTT.